A selection of T cell receptor beta chains follows, all from one sample in a study of T cell responses to AZD1222 COVID-19 vaccine. Sequencing was performed with immunoSEQ multiplex PCR; in TCRdb, only in-frame clones are kept and a portion is missing. Here the sample spans 100,000 to 150,000 clones, approximately 91% being singletons. Sample: peripheral blood, taken 28 days after the second AZD1222 dose. These receptors all stem from an adult who received the AZD1222 COVID-19 vaccine. CDR3s include the opening cysteine and the closing phenylalanine or tryptophan. Fields, in order: clone size, J gene, D gene, V gene, CDR3 DNA, CDR3 protein. D genes are given only for firm matches. Clone size, where shown, is once, few, many, or a class for clones that have expanded.

size: .; J: TRBJ1-4; D: .; V: TRBV28; DNA: TGTGCCAGCAGTTTAGCAGGCCATAATGAAAAACTGTTTTTT; CDR3: CASSLAGHNEKLFF
size: .; J: TRBJ2-2; D: .; V: TRBV30; DNA: TGTGCCCTGAGTCTGGGGTCCTACACCGGGGAGCTGTTTTTT; CDR3: CALSLGSYTGELFF
size: .; J: TRBJ2-2; D: .; V: TRBV28; DNA: TGTGCCAGCACCAAGGGGAGAACCGGGGAGCTGTTTTTT; CDR3: CASTKGRTGELFF
size: .; J: TRBJ2-1; D: .; V: TRBV2; DNA: TGTGCCAGCAGGGGGATCGGACACCATGAGCAGTTCTTC; CDR3: CASRGIGHHEQFF
size: .; J: TRBJ2-1; D: TRBD2; V: TRBV29-1; DNA: TGCAGCGTTTCCTCGGGACTACTTCAAAATGAGCAGTTCTTC; CDR3: CSVSSGLLQNEQFF
size: .; J: TRBJ2-5; D: .; V: TRBV30; DNA: TGTGCCTGGGGGGGATTTGGGGAGACCCAGTACTTC; CDR3: CAWGGFGETQYF
size: once; J: TRBJ2-7; D: .; V: TRBV6-5; DNA: TGTGCCAGCAGTTTCCCCGCCAGGCGAAAATCCTACGAGCAGTACTTC; CDR3: CASSFPARRKSYEQYF
size: .; J: TRBJ2-1; D: .; V: TRBV2; DNA: TGTGCCAGCGGAGGGACAGAATCCTACAATGAGCAGTTCTTC; CDR3: CASGGTESYNEQFF
size: .; J: TRBJ2-3; D: TRBD2; V: TRBV4-2; DNA: TGTGCCAGCAGCCTAAGGGGGGGCGCGGGAGGACCCACAGATACGCAGTATTTT; CDR3: CASSLRGGAGGPTDTQYF
size: .; J: TRBJ2-7; D: .; V: TRBV5-1; DNA: TGCGCCAGCATCGATGGAGGGAGCGACTCCTACGAGCAGTACTTC; CDR3: CASIDGGSDSYEQYF
size: .; J: TRBJ1-5; D: .; V: TRBV6-2/TRBV6-3; DNA: TGTGCCAGCAGTTACACCTCAGGGAGCAATCAGCCCCAGCATTTT; CDR3: CASSYTSGSNQPQHF
size: .; J: TRBJ1-5; D: .; V: TRBV2; DNA: TGTGCCAGCAAGAGGGACAGCAATCAGCCCCAGCATTTT; CDR3: CASKRDSNQPQHF
size: .; J: TRBJ2-1; D: .; V: TRBV7-8; DNA: TGTGCCAGCAGCTTATTCGGGGAGAGTGAGCAGTTCTTC; CDR3: CASSLFGESEQFF
size: .; J: TRBJ1-2; D: TRBD1; V: TRBV5-1; DNA: TGCGCCAGCAGCTTGTCGGCAGGGGGTAACTATGGCTACACCTTC; CDR3: CASSLSAGGNYGYTF
size: .; J: TRBJ2-7; D: TRBD2; V: TRBV4-2; DNA: TGTGCCAGCAGCCAAGATTGGATCCACCGGGGGGGTGTCGAGCAGTACTTC; CDR3: CASSQDWIHRGGVEQYF
size: few; J: TRBJ1-2; D: .; V: TRBV3-1/TRBV3-2; DNA: TGTGCCAGCAGCCAAGAACATAAAAACTATGGCTACACCTTC; CDR3: CASSQEHKNYGYTF
size: few; J: TRBJ1-2; D: TRBD1; V: TRBV28; DNA: TGTGCCAGCAGTGGGGACAGGGCCCATGGCTACACCTTC; CDR3: CASSGDRAHGYTF
size: .; J: TRBJ2-7; D: TRBD2; V: TRBV6-5; DNA: TGTGCCAGCAAGGGACTAGCGGAGGCCTACGAGCAGTACTTC; CDR3: CASKGLAEAYEQYF
size: .; J: TRBJ1-6; D: .; V: TRBV19; DNA: TGTGCCAGTAGTTCCTTAAGATCACCCCTCCACTTT; CDR3: CASSSLRSPLHF
size: .; J: TRBJ1-1; D: TRBD1; V: TRBV14; DNA: TGTGCCAGCAGCCAAGATTACAGGGGGCTGGTTGGTGGAGCTTTCTTT; CDR3: CASSQDYRGLVGGAFF
size: .; J: TRBJ2-7; D: .; V: TRBV2; DNA: TGTGCCAGCAGTCCAAAGGGACCTAGGGAAGGCTACGAGCAGTACTTC; CDR3: CASSPKGPREGYEQYF
size: .; J: TRBJ1-4; D: .; V: TRBV7-9; DNA: TGTGCCAGCAGCCCCCAGACAGTTGCCCACTTT; CDR3: CASSPQTVAHF
size: .; J: TRBJ1-5; D: .; V: TRBV6-5; DNA: TGTGCCGGGGGGCGTCAGCCCCAGCATTTT; CDR3: CAGGRQPQHF
size: .; J: TRBJ2-7; D: TRBD1; V: TRBV28; DNA: TGTGCCAGCAGTTCCCCGGGACAGGGGGGGAGAAAGCAGTACTTC; CDR3: CASSSPGQGGRKQYF
size: once; J: TRBJ2-7; D: TRBD2; V: TRBV19; DNA: TGTGCCAGTAGCACGGGACTAGCGGAGTCCTCCTACGAGCAGTACTTC; CDR3: CASSTGLAESSYEQYF
size: .; J: TRBJ2-1; D: TRBD2; V: TRBV23-1; DNA: TGCGCCAGCAGTCATACCGTAGCGGGAGCGTCCAATGAGCAGTTCTTC; CDR3: CASSHTVAGASNEQFF
size: .; J: TRBJ2-2; D: TRBD1; V: TRBV4-1; DNA: TGCGCCAGCAGGACAGGGGACACCGGGGAGCTGTTTTTT; CDR3: CASRTGDTGELFF
size: .; J: TRBJ1-1; D: .; V: TRBV6-7; DNA: TGTGCCAGCAGTTTCCGTGAAGCTTTCTTT; CDR3: CASSFREAFF
size: .; J: TRBJ1-3; D: TRBD1; V: TRBV18; DNA: TGTGCCAGCTCACCAGAACTGACAGGGAACACCATATATTTT; CDR3: CASSPELTGNTIYF
size: .; J: TRBJ2-3; D: .; V: TRBV24-1; DNA: TGTGCCACCAGTGGGGCTAGCCTTCCTACGCAGTATTTT; CDR3: CATSGASLPTQYF
size: .; J: TRBJ2-1; D: TRBD2; V: TRBV4-2; DNA: TGTGCCAGCAGCCACCTTTTTCCAGACGGGGGGAACAATGAGCAGTTCTTC; CDR3: CASSHLFPDGGNNEQFF
size: .; J: TRBJ1-1; D: .; V: TRBV11-2; DNA: TGTGCCAGCAGCTTAGATACGGTGAACACTGAAGCTTTCTTT; CDR3: CASSLDTVNTEAFF
size: .; J: TRBJ1-4; D: .; V: TRBV7-9; DNA: TGTGCCAGCAGCTTATCGAGGGGAACTAATGAAAAACTGTTTTTT; CDR3: CASSLSRGTNEKLFF
size: .; J: TRBJ1-4; D: .; V: TRBV6-6; DNA: TGTGCCAGCAGTTACTCGACGCTTCAGATAAATGAAAAACTGTTTTTT; CDR3: CASSYSTLQINEKLFF
size: .; J: TRBJ1-4; D: .; V: TRBV11-2; DNA: TGTGCCAGCAGCTTAGCCCTAAATGAAAAACTGTTTTTT; CDR3: CASSLALNEKLFF
size: .; J: TRBJ1-1; D: TRBD1; V: TRBV11-2; DNA: TGTGCCAGCAGCGCCACAGGGGGCACTGAAGCTTTCTTT; CDR3: CASSATGGTEAFF
size: .; J: TRBJ1-5; D: .; V: TRBV19; DNA: TGTGCCAGTAGTATAAGTCGCTATCAGCCCCAGCATTTT; CDR3: CASSISRYQPQHF
size: .; J: TRBJ2-7; D: .; V: TRBV28; DNA: TGTGCCAGCAGTTCCCCCCCCTCCTACGAGCAGTACTTC; CDR3: CASSSPPSYEQYF
size: .; J: TRBJ1-1; D: .; V: TRBV6-2/TRBV6-3; DNA: TGTGCCAGCAGTAGGGTCTGGTCCCTGAACACTGAAGCTTTCTTT; CDR3: CASSRVWSLNTEAFF